The clone carrying this TCR beta chain was seen repeatedly, ten times or more. Its antigen is not identified. This specimen comes from a study of T cells in Graves' hyperthyroidism and ophthalmopathy. Patients aged 18 to 65 with hyperthyroidism were newly diagnosed, with duration under 2 months. General study findings and limits: Blood also carried most thyroid clonotypes expanded above 0.001.

Amplification targeted TCR beta CDR3 regions from RNA transcripts. The TCR CDR3 was amplified in a first-round RT-PCR using the HTBI primer set. Each CDR3 protein is one row after TCRdb ran MiXCR on the multiplex PCR reads. The sample yields more than 40,000 distinct CDR3 sequences, around 49% seen once. Germline CDR1 and CDR2: PRHDT and FYEKMQ (reference sequence). With V trimmed by 7 bases and J by 6 bases, 10 bases remained unmatched. The CDR3 covers 15 residues. The TCR comes from a woman aged 50 to 60 with Graves' hyperthyroidism. The chain combines TRBV13 with TRBJ2-3; the match to TRBD2 covers 10 bases. What was sequenced was peripheral blood or thyroid tissue (not recorded which). This CDR3 is CASNRWSGRADTQYF. In DNA, the CDR3 is TGTGCCAGCAACCGGTGGAGCGGGAGGGCGGATACGCAGTATTTT.